The 14 T cell receptor beta chains in this list originate from one sample, sequenced in a study of early T cells in non-severe SARS-CoV-2 infection (dated by TCRdb to the early 2020s). Libraries were constructed by 5' RACE. Sequencer: NextSeq 500. TCRdb cleaned the public reads at Q25 with fastp, built clones with MiXCR and kept in-frame beta chains. Merged by CDR3 protein, the rows form single entries marked with the most common genes and DNA. The sample records around 68,000 distinct CDR3 sequences, roughly 12% of which are singletons. The biggest ten clones account for around 1.5% of the sample. This specimen consisted of whole blood, obtained at baseline. These TCRs come from an adult who was a healthcare worker with PCR-confirmed SARS-CoV-2 infection or an uninfected control (not recorded which).

This clonotype was seen a few times. This chain uses TRBV12-5 with TRBJ1-5; D is undetermined. This CDR3 comprises 15 residues. V gave up 1 base and J gave up 0 bases, with 7 bases separating them. The V gene's germline CDR1 is LGHNT and CDR2 FRNRAP. The CDR3 sequence is CASGLEDYSNQPQHF. CDR3 DNA: TGTGCTAGTGGTTTGGAGGATTATAGCAATCAGCCCCAGCATTTT.

This clonotype was observed many times. Written as DNA, the CDR3 is TGTGCTAGTGGTTTGGAAGGCGGGAGCCACGGCGTTAAGTCCTACAATGAGCAGTTCTTC. This gives the protein CASGLEGGSHGVKSYNEQFF. The chain recombines TRBV12-5 with TRBJ2-1; 7 bases agree with TRBD2. CDR3 length: 20 residues. Per the germline V gene, CDR1 is LGHNT and CDR2 is FRNRAP. V trimming: 1 base; J trimming: 1 base; junction bases outside the gene matches: 16.

This clonotype has just a few counts. The rearrangement joins TRBV6-2 or TRBV6-3 to TRBJ2-7; TRBD1 agrees at 10 bases. Trimming took 8 bases from V and 3 from J; bases not matched to a gene: 13. The CDR3 has 16 amino acids. CDR1 is MNHEY and CDR2 is SVGEGT in the germline V gene. DNA of the CDR3: TGTGCCAGCGTATCGGGACAGGGGACAAAGAGCTACGAGCAGTACTTC. It is translated as CASVSGQGTKSYEQYF.

This clonotype was counted a few times. The V and J genes are TRBV7-2 and TRBJ2-7; 7 positions agree with TRBD2. The junction had 2 bases not matched to a gene; V was cut back by 1 base and J by 2 bases. The CDR3 extends over 14 amino acids. The germline gives CDR1 SGHTA, CDR2 FQGNSA. The CDR3 DNA follows: TGTGCCAGCAGCTTAGGCGGGGGTACCTACGAGCAGTACTTC. It translates to CASSLGGGTYEQYF.

The chain recombines TRBV20-1 with TRBJ2-7, with D maybe TRBD2 (6 bases). V lost 3 bases and J 2 bases, leaving 11 bases between the germline ends. This CDR3 region has 13 residues. From germline, CDR1 is DFQATT and CDR2 SNEGSKA (reference sequence). CDR3 bases: TGCAGTGCTAGTGGAGGGCTTGCCTACGAGCAGTACTTC. It encodes CSASGGLAYEQYF.

This clonotype showed up just a few times. The rearrangement links TRBV6-6 to TRBJ2-2; no clear D. The CDR3 is 12 amino acids. V lost 9 bases and J 0 bases, leaving 5 bases between the germline ends. CDR1 is MNHNY, CDR2 SVGAGI, per germline (reference sequence). The CDR3 nucleotides read TGTGCCAGGCGTACGAACACCGGGGAGCTGTTTTTT. This gives the protein CARRTNTGELFF.

This clonotype was recorded many times. The CDR3 DNA is TGTGCCAGCAGCTTGGGGCCTCGGCCCATGGGTTTCGACGAGCAGTACTTC. Translated: CASSLGPRPMGFDEQYF. V usage is TRBV5-4 and J usage is TRBJ2-7, with D unclear. CDR3 length: 17 residues. Germline V gene lookup returns CDR1 SGHNT and CDR2 YYREEE (reference sequence). The V and J ends lost 0 bases and 5 bases respectively, with 21 bases between them.

The chain joins TRBV11-2 to TRBJ2-2; D possibly corresponds to TRBD2 (5 bases). This CDR3 spans 14 amino acids. Trimming removed 4 bases at V and 6 bases at J, with 12 bases between. The V gene's germline CDR1 is SGHAT and CDR2 FQNNGV. The DNA of the CDR3 is TGTGCCAGCAGCTCCCAATCCGGGGCCGGGGAGCTGTTTTTT. This translates into CASSSQSGAGELFF.

The table lists this clonotype with many counts. The rearrangement links TRBV28 to TRBJ2-7; D gene unclear. The CDR3 has 12 residues. The germline CDR1 and CDR2 sequences are MDHEN and SYDVKM. V gave up 7 bases and J gave up 0 bases, with 7 bases separating them. The CDR3 DNA follows: TGTGCCAGCAAGGATTACTCCTACGAGCAGTACTTC. Residues: CASKDYSYEQYF. Supplemented by reference TRBV28 and TRBJ2-7, the full variable domain reads DVKVTQSSRYLVKRTGEKVFLECVQDMDHENMFWYRQDPGLGLRLIYFSYDVKMKEKGDIPEGYSVSREKKERFSLILESASTNQTSMYLCASKDYSYEQYFGPGTRLTVT.

This clonotype showed up just a few times. As DNA, the CDR3 is TGTGCCAGCAGCTTGGCTGGGAACACCGGGGAGCTGTTTTTT. Translated, it gives CASSLAGNTGELFF. The chain recombines TRBV5-5 with TRBJ2-2, with D uncertain. Germline loops: CDR1 SGHKS, CDR2 YYEKEE (reference sequence). Trimming took off 0 bases at V and 1 base at J, with 4 bases between the two ends. The CDR3 covers 14 residues. The full variable domain, with the rest looked up from reference TRBV5-5 and TRBJ2-2, is DAGVTQSPTHLIKTRGQQVTLRCSPISGHKSVSWYQQVLGQGPQFIFQYYEKEERGRGNFPDRFSARQFPNYSSELNVNALLLGDSALYLCASSLAGNTGELFFGEGSRLTVL.

The rearrangement links TRBV25-1 to TRBJ2-6; D is unresolved. Germline-derived CDR1 and CDR2 are MGHDK and SYGVNS. The CDR3 totals 13 residues. V dropped 1 base and J dropped 2 bases, with 0 bases sitting between them. The CDR3, as DNA: TGTGCCAGCAGTGAATCTGGGGCCAACGTCCTGACTTTC. Its protein product is CASSESGANVLTF.

This clonotype showed up just a few times. The genes are TRBV4-2 and TRBJ2-1; D may be TRBD1 or TRBD2 (5 bases each). Trimming left V 0 bases short and J 7 bases short, with 16 bases between. Germline V CDR1 and CDR2: LGHNA, YNFKEQ. The CDR3 length is 16 residues. The CDR3 loop reads CASSQESGPMFNEQFF. DNA for the CDR3: TGTGCCAGCAGCCAAGAATCGGGGCCCATGTTTAATGAGCAGTTCTTC.

This clonotype occurred a few times. This rearrangement joins TRBV19 to TRBJ1-5; a possible D gene is TRBD1 (6 bases). This CDR3 contains 13 residues. Germline V gene lookup returns CDR1 LNHDA and CDR2 SQIVND (reference sequence). V gave up 8 bases and J gave up 7 bases, with 15 bases separating them. CDR3 residues: CASWGGLGQPQHF. The CDR3 DNA reads TGTGCCAGTTGGGGGGGCCTCGGGCAGCCCCAGCATTTT.

This clonotype was counted a few times. V usage is TRBV30 and J usage is TRBJ2-7; a weak D match, TRBD1 (6 bases). Germline-derived CDR1 and CDR2 are GTSNPN and SVGIG (reference sequence). This CDR3 is 14 amino acids long. Trimming shortened V by 8 bases and J by 0 bases, and 17 bases separated the two germline ends. CDR3 amino acids: CAAYTGPPSYEQYF. The CDR3 DNA is TGTGCCGCTTACACAGGGCCGCCCTCCTACGAGCAGTACTTC. Filled out from reference TRBV30 and TRBJ2-7, the complete variable domain reads SQTIHQWPATLVQPVGSPLSLECTVEGTSNPNLYWYRQAAGRGLQLLFYSVGIGQISSEVPQNLSASRPQDRQFILSSKKLLLSDSGFYLCAAYTGPPSYEQYFGPGTRLTVT.